This entry lists 12 T cell receptor beta chains sequenced from one sample in a study of blood T cell repertoires in COVID-19 (dated by TCRdb to about 2020). The library was prepared using the immunoSEQ multiplex PCR assay. Here the immuneACCESS table is served through TCRdb, limited to in-frame sequences with V and J called. Missing clones are a known gap in these copies; in checked studies unresolved V genes cover under half, and the rest lacks a known reason. Present in this sample are about 250,000 clones, almost 85% of which were seen just once. The leading ten clones occupy 4% to 4.5% of the sample. The sequenced material came from peripheral blood. The source of these receptors is a man aged 50 to 60 with acute or convalescent COVID-19.

The gene calls are TRBV6-5 and TRBJ1-5; 7 nucleotides match TRBD1. This CDR3 contains 14 residues. V dropped 2 bases and J dropped 4; count of bases not matched to a gene: 2. The V gene's germline CDR1 is MNHEY and CDR2 SVGAGI. The CDR3 here is CASSYGTANQPQHF. The CDR3 nucleotides are TGTGCCAGCAGTTACGGGACAGCAAATCAGCCCCAGCATTTT.

The chain uses TRBV7-8 and TRBJ1-5; D is unresolved. The germline CDR1 and CDR2 sequences are SGHVS and FQNEAQ. CDR3 length: 13 residues. V was shortened by 2 bases and J by 7 bases, with 9 bases between the two germline ends. This CDR3 is CASSLPGGQPQHF. For the CDR3, the DNA is TGTGCCAGCAGCTTACCGGGAGGCCAGCCCCAGCATTTT.

Only a few counts were recorded for this clone. This CDR3 is also generated by other DNA sequences in the sample. This sequence joins TRBV7-2 and TRBJ2-3; TRBD2 agrees at 15 bases. Germline V gene lookup returns CDR1 SGHTA and CDR2 FQGNSA. There are 16 residues in the CDR3. Germline trimming cut 4 bases from V and 3 bases from J; bases unmatched to any gene: 2. CDR3 nucleotide sequence: TGTGCCAGCAGCTCGGGACTAGCGGGAGGTACAGATACGCAGTATTTT. This sequence encodes CASSSGLAGGTDTQYF. Full variable domain (missing parts from reference TRBV7-2 and TRBJ2-3): GAGVSQSPSNKVTEKGKDVELRCDPISGHTALYWYRQSLGQGLEFLIYFQGNSAPDKSGLPSDRFSAERTGGSVSTLTIQRTQQEDSAVYLCASSSGLAGGTDTQYFGPGTRLTVL.

The V call is TRBV18, the J call TRBJ2-7; 9 bases line up with TRBD2. V lost 3 bases and J lost 6; bases outside the gene matches: 6. Germline V gene data show CDR1 as KGHSH and CDR2 as LQKENI. The CDR3 spans 14 residues. Written as DNA, the CDR3 is TGTGCCAGCTCACCTAGCGGGAGCTTTCTCGAGCAGTACTTC. Its protein product is CASSPSGSFLEQYF.

This clone has a single count. The chain couples TRBV3-1 (or the pseudogene TRBV3-2) to TRBJ1-2; tentative D call: TRBD1 (5 bases). Germline values: CDR1 LGHDT, CDR2 YNNKEL (reference sequence). The germline V and J ends were trimmed by 0 bases and 8 bases, with 10 bases remaining between them. There are 13 residues in the CDR3. The CDR3 reads CASSQDGGEGYTF. Here the CDR3 DNA reads TGTGCCAGCAGCCAAGATGGGGGGGAAGGCTACACCTTC.

The DNA of the CDR3 is TGTGCCAGCAGTTCCCCAGGCGGGGAGCTGTTTTTT. Amino acids: CASSSPGGELFF. The rearrangement joins TRBV6-5 to TRBJ2-2; D ambiguous. The V end lost 4 bases, the J end lost 7 bases, and 7 bases lay between the germline ends. Germline assignment: CDR1 MNHEY and CDR2 SVGAGI. The CDR3 is made up of 12 amino acids.

V is TRBV5-6 and J is TRBJ2-7; a possible D gene is TRBD1 (5 bases). This CDR3 spans 12 amino acids. V was shortened by 4 bases and J by 4 bases, with 9 bases between the two germline ends. Germline V gene data show CDR1 as SGHDT and CDR2 as YYEEEE. The CDR3 nucleotides are TGTGCCAGCAGCCGGACACTTTACGAGCAGTACTTC. It translates to CASSRTLYEQYF.

The genes are TRBV7-2 and TRBJ1-2; possibly TRBD1 for D (5 bases). This CDR3 has 16 residues. Germline lookup yields CDR1 SGHTA and CDR2 FQGNSA. V was cut by 2 bases and J by 0 bases, with 13 bases left in between. In DNA form, the CDR3 reads TGTGCCAGCAGCTTAAGTTCAGGGTCCACTAACTATGGCTACACCTTC. It yields the protein CASSLSSGSTNYGYTF. The variable domain in full, completed from reference TRBV7-2 and TRBJ1-2, reads GAGVSQSPSNKVTEKGKDVELRCDPISGHTALYWYRQSLGQGLEFLIYFQGNSAPDKSGLPSDRFSAERTGGSVSTLTIQRTQQEDSAVYLCASSLSSGSTNYGYTFGSGTRLTVV.

V usage is TRBV15 and J usage is TRBJ1-5, with 8 bases matching TRBD1. CDR1 LNHNV and CDR2 YYDKDF come from the germline V gene (reference sequence). V was pared by 7 bases and J by 5 bases, with 7 bases of the junction left unmatched. CDR3 length equals 14 residues. CDR3 amino acids: CATNSQGVDQPQHF. DNA for the CDR3: TGTGCCACCAACTCACAGGGGGTCGATCAGCCCCAGCATTTT. The full variable domain, with the rest looked up from reference TRBV15 and TRBJ1-5, is DAMVIQNPRYQVTQFGKPVTLSCSQTLNHNVMYWYQQKSSQAPKLLFHYYDKDFNNEADTPDNFQSRRPNTSFCFLDIRSPGLGDTAMYLCATNSQGVDQPQHFGDGTRLSIL.

V and J are TRBV28 and TRBJ1-1; D perhaps matches TRBD1 (6 bases). Germline values: CDR1 MDHEN, CDR2 SYDVKM. V lost 4 bases to trimming and J lost 0 bases, with 12 bases between them. This CDR3 has 15 amino acids. CDR3 in amino acids: CASSSGGYMNTEAFF. CDR3 DNA: TGTGCCAGCAGTTCGGGGGGCTACATGAACACTGAAGCTTTCTTT.

This chain joins TRBV15 and TRBJ1-4; D is ambiguous. The CDR3 spans 15 residues. CDR1 and CDR2 (germline): LNHNV, YYDKDF (reference sequence). V gave up 0 bases and J gave up 6 bases, with 11 bases separating them. The CDR3 nucleotides read TGTGCCACCAGCAGAGATCCGGGAGTAGATGAAAAACTGTTTTTT. Translated: CATSRDPGVDEKLFF. The complete variable domain, with remaining parts taken from reference TRBV15 and TRBJ1-4, reads DAMVIQNPRYQVTQFGKPVTLSCSQTLNHNVMYWYQQKSSQAPKLLFHYYDKDFNNEADTPDNFQSRRPNTSFCFLDIRSPGLGDTAMYLCATSRDPGVDEKLFFGSGTQLSVL.

For this clone: Other DNA sequences in this specimen translate into the identical CDR3. The chain carries TRBV28 and TRBJ2-2; 16 nucleotides match TRBD2. Germline CDR1 and CDR2: MDHEN and SYDVKM. V gave up 6 bases and J gave up 4 bases; unmatched junction bases: 8. This CDR3 spans 18 amino acids. The CDR3 DNA sequence: TGTGCCAGCAGACAACCGGGACTAGCGGGAGGGGGCACCGGGGAGCTGTTTTTT. The encoded protein is CASRQPGLAGGGTGELFF.